This T cell receptor beta chain appears in the sequencing data of a study of T-cell memory formation after mild COVID-19. Whole-study results and caveats: Day 15 to 85 contracting clones showed balanced CD4/CD8; later expanders leaned CD4+.

This clonotype was counted many times. Antigen unknown. The CDR3 spans 15 residues. The V segment lost 4 bases and the J segment 5 bases; nucleotides outside the gene matches: 9. From germline, CDR1 is SGHRS and CDR2 YFSETQ. MiXCR, applied by TCRdb to the 5' RACE reads, yields one record per CDR3 protein. The sample has about 320,000 distinct CDR3 sequences; 14% are singletons. This sequence joins TRBV5-1 and TRBJ2-1, with 7 nucleotides matching TRBD2. The sequence was collected from a man aged 18 to 29 who had mild COVID-19 (a few samples of this study predate the infection). Cell type and time point are not known. The specimen was PBMCs or a T cell subset sorted from them (not recorded which). CDR3 loop: CASSLAGTKDNEQFF. CDR3 DNA: TGCGCCAGCAGCCTAGCCGGGACTAAAGACAATGAGCAGTTCTTC.